The next 17 T cell receptor beta chains were all read from a single sample in a study of T cell responses to AZD1222 COVID-19 vaccine. The table came from immunoSEQ multiplex PCR; TCRdb's copy has only in-frame clones and leaves some out. The sample has some 93,000 clones, roughly 88% seen once; the top ten hold 9.5% to 13%. Sequenced material: peripheral blood, taken 28 days after the second AZD1222 dose. The origin of the receptors is an adult who received the AZD1222 COVID-19 vaccine.

This clone is categorized as medium-sized. The gene calls are TRBV6-1 and TRBJ1-5; D gene ambiguous. This CDR3 has 13 amino acids. Trimming cost V 3 bases and J 5 bases, with 8 bases left between them. Germline lookup yields CDR1 MNHNS and CDR2 SASEGT. The CDR3 loop is CASSDMNHQPQHF. CDR3 DNA sequence: TGTGCCAGCAGTGATATGAACCATCAGCCCCAGCATTTT.

This clone has just one count. V and J are TRBV7-9 and TRBJ2-7; weak D call: TRBD1 (6 bases). V shed 8 bases and J shed 0 bases, with 14 bases lying between them. The CDR3 covers 14 residues. Germline loops: CDR1 SEHNR, CDR2 FQNEAQ (reference sequence). CDR3 coding DNA: TGTGCCAGCCCAGCAGGGGAAAGCTCCTACGAGCAGTACTTC. Residues: CASPAGESSYEQYF. Variable domain in full (rest from reference TRBV7-9 and TRBJ2-7): DTGVSQNPRHKITKRGQNVTFRCDPISEHNRLYWYRQTLGQGPEFLTYFQNEAQLEKSRLLSDRFSAERPKGSFSTLEIQRTEQGDSAMYLCASPAGESSYEQYFGPGTRLTVT.

This chain links TRBV11-2 with TRBJ1-2, with D unresolved. The ends were cut back, 4 bases at V and 4 bases at J, with 10 bases in the middle. Germline V gene sequence: CDR1 SGHAT, CDR2 FQNNGV. There are 13 residues in the CDR3. As DNA, the CDR3 is TGTGCCAGCAGCTCCCCTGACGGCTATGGCTACACCTTC. It is translated as CASSSPDGYGYTF. The whole variable domain, filled in from reference TRBV11-2 and TRBJ1-2, reads EAGVAQSPRYKIIEKRQSVAFWCNPISGHATLYWYQQILGQGPKLLIQFQNNGVVDDSQLPKDRFSAERLKGVDSTLKIQPAKLEDSAVYLCASSSPDGYGYTFGSGTRLTVV.

This clone occurred once. The chain combines TRBV5-1 with TRBJ1-6, with 10 bases aligning to TRBD1. The V and J ends lost 4 bases and 7 bases, in that order; junction bases with no gene match: 5. This CDR3 spans 15 amino acids. Germline V gives CDR1 SGHRS, CDR2 YFSETQ. CDR3 nucleotides: TGCGCCAGCAGCCTCGGGACAGGGGAGAATTCACCCCTCCACTTT. Encoded protein: CASSLGTGENSPLHF. Drawing the rest from reference TRBV5-1 and TRBJ1-6, the complete variable domain is KAGVTQTPRYLIKTRGQQVTLSCSPISGHRSVSWYQQTPGQGLQFLFEYFSETQRNKGNFPGRFSGRQFSNSRSEMNVSTLELGDSALYLCASSLGTGENSPLHFGNGTRLTVT.

J is TRBJ1-1 and V is TRBV18; weak D call: TRBD1 (5 bases). Germline V CDR1 and CDR2: KGHSH, LQKENI. The V gene lost 0 bases and the J gene lost 0 bases, with 17 bases spanning the gap. The CDR3 totals 18 residues. The CDR3, as DNA: TGTGCCAGCTCACCACCAAATGGGCAGACAGTTATGAACACTGAAGCTTTCTTT. Translating it yields CASSPPNGQTVMNTEAFF.

V is TRBV21-1 and J is TRBJ2-3. TRBV21-1 is flagged as a pseudogene. The CDR3 extends over 18 amino acids. As DNA, the CDR3 is TGTGCCAGCAGCCCTAAAGGGGGGTTATCGGGGATCACAGATACGCAGTATTTT. It is translated as CASSPKGGLSGITDTQYF.

The genes are TRBV10-3 and TRBJ1-4; D might be TRBD1 (6 bases). Deletions cut 6 bases from V and 5 bases from J, with 13 bases between. Germline CDR1 reads ENHRY; CDR2 reads SYGVKD. The CDR3 loop spans 14 amino acids. The CDR3 DNA reads TGTGCCATCAGGGCCCGGGACACAAATGAAAAACTGTTTTTT. This encodes CAIRARDTNEKLFF.

The chain has TRBV7-2 and TRBJ1-5; D remains ambiguous. This CDR3 is built from 15 residues. The germline gives CDR1 SGHTA, CDR2 FQGNSA. V was clipped by 1 base and J by 0 bases, with 7 bases between them. As DNA, the CDR3 is TGTGCCAGCAGCTTAGGGGTATATAGCAATCAGCCCCAGCATTTT. It codes for CASSLGVYSNQPQHF.

The CDR3 loop reads CASSFGGVDTEAFF. CDR3 DNA sequence: TGTGCCAGCAGCTTTGGGGGCGTGGACACTGAAGCTTTCTTT. The J gene is TRBJ1-1, the V gene TRBV13, with D maybe TRBD1 (6 bases). There are 14 residues in the CDR3. Deletions cut 3 bases from V and 3 bases from J, with 11 bases between. Germline CDR1 PRHDT, CDR2 FYEKMQ (reference sequence).

V usage is TRBV6-1 and J usage is TRBJ1-6, with D possibly TRBD1 on 5 matching bases. The V gene's germline CDR1 is MNHNS and CDR2 SASEGT. The V end was cut by 2 bases, the J end by 7 bases, with 15 bases between. The CDR3 length is 16 residues. The chain's CDR3 is CASSEIPAGGNSPLHF. The CDR3 DNA reads TGTGCCAGCAGTGAAATACCGGCGGGGGGAAATTCACCCCTCCACTTT.

The genes are TRBV30 and TRBJ2-2; 8 bases match TRBD1. This CDR3 comprises 14 residues. Germline V CDR1 and CDR2: GTSNPN, SVGIG (reference sequence). The V and J ends lost 3 bases and 5 bases, in that order; junction bases with no gene match: 5. CDR3 DNA sequence: TGTGCCTGGAGGCAGGGGGCGGGGACCGGGGAGCTGTTTTTT. Its translation: CAWRQGAGTGELFF. The full variable domain, with the rest looked up from reference TRBV30 and TRBJ2-2, is SQTIHQWPATLVQPVGSPLSLECTVEGTSNPNLYWYRQAAGRGLQLLFYSVGIGQISSEVPQNLSASRPQDRQFILSSKKLLLSDSGFYLCAWRQGAGTGELFFGEGSRLTVL.

The V gene is TRBV6-5, the J gene TRBJ2-5, with D possibly matching TRBD1 (5 bases). Germline CDR1 MNHEY, CDR2 SVGAGI. The CDR3 has 13 amino acids. The ends were cut back, 6 bases at V and 2 bases at J, with 10 bases in the middle. This CDR3 is CASSGQSQETQYF. CDR3 nucleotides: TGTGCCAGCAGCGGACAATCACAAGAGACCCAGTACTTC.

The V call is TRBV9, the J call TRBJ2-1; the match to TRBD2 covers 10 bases. The ends lost 3 bases at V and 2 bases at J; junction bases unmatched: 5. Germline lookup yields CDR1 SGDLS and CDR2 YYNGEE. The CDR3 is 16 amino acids. The CDR3 is CASSARLAGAYNEQFF. The CDR3 nucleotides read TGTGCCAGCAGCGCCCGCCTAGCGGGGGCCTACAATGAGCAGTTCTTC.

V is TRBV3-1 (or the pseudogene TRBV3-2) and J is TRBJ1-5; D call uncertain. V was clipped by 1 base and J by 4 bases, with 2 bases between them. Per the germline V gene, CDR1 is LGHDT and CDR2 is YNNKEL (reference sequence). The CDR3 length is 12 residues. CDR3 loop: CASSQANQPQHF. For the CDR3, the DNA is TGTGCCAGCAGCCAAGCGAATCAGCCCCAGCATTTT.

The rearrangement uses TRBV9 and TRBJ1-4, with D uncertain. The CDR3 runs 14 residues. V gave up 0 bases and J gave up 7 bases, with 10 bases separating them. CDR1 is SGDLS and CDR2 is YYNGEE in the germline V gene. The CDR3 nucleotides are TGTGCCAGCAGCGTAGGGCTGACATCTGAAAAACTGTTTTTT. Its protein product is CASSVGLTSEKLFF.

This clone has just one count. The rearrangement uses TRBV9 and TRBJ2-3; 15 nucleotides match TRBD2. The CDR3 contains 16 residues. V shed 0 bases and J 9 bases; nucleotides not matched to a gene: 5. CDR1 SGDLS and CDR2 YYNGEE come from the germline V gene. The CDR3 DNA reads as TGTGCCAGCAGCGTAGGGACTAGCGGGGGGGATTGGACGCAGTATTTT. The encoded protein is CASSVGTSGGDWTQYF.

CDR3 sequence: CASTLTGRGAEETQYF. CDR3 DNA sequence: TGTGCCAGCACCCTCACGGGGCGGGGGGCGGAGGAGACCCAGTACTTC. The chain joins TRBV7-2 to TRBJ2-5; 8 bases line up with TRBD2. Per the germline V gene, CDR1 is SGHTA and CDR2 is FQGNSA. Trimming took 7 bases from V and 5 from J; bases not matched to a gene: 15. The CDR3 loop spans 16 amino acids.